This TCR beta chain is from a study of monozygotic twins with inflammatory bowel disease. Study-wide results and limits: In the analysis, different T cell subtypes could not be told apart. It was in IBD patients that TCRbeta diversity (inverse Simpson) was lower than in healthy co-twins.

CDR1 and CDR2 (germline): DFQATT, SNEGSKA (reference sequence). The CDR3 contains 15 residues. Note on this clonotype: The target antigen is unknown.

UMIs containing a 6-nucleotide sample barcode were added via template switching. With the 5' RACE reads reprocessed, TCRdb shows one record per CDR3 protein and no DNA. The sample's table shows under 200,000 distinct CDR3 sequences. Researchers isolated total RNA from whole blood without sorting T cells. This clonotype was sampled from a human donor with ulcerative colitis or Crohn's disease, or a healthy co-twin of an affected twin (not recorded which). The chain joins TRBV20-1 to TRBJ2-7; TCRdb selects TRBD2, and the lack of DNA leaves this call unchecked. Material: blood. CDR3 residues: CSARVGRDARNEQYF.